This TCR beta chain comes out of a study of tumor and adjacent non-tumor tissue in lung cancer. This clonotype occurred many times. Its specificity is not known. Germline CDR1 and CDR2: KGHDR and SFDVKD. Trimming cost V 5 bases and J 11 bases, with 33 bases left between them. The CDR3 contains 19 residues. Study-level findings and limits: Tumor repertoires had a smaller top 100 clone share than normal lung.

A modified ARM-PCR protocol with three rounds of nested PCR amplified TCRbeta. TCRdb re-called the multiplex PCR reads through MiXCR, storing one row per CDR3 protein. The repertoire includes approximately 86,000 distinct CDR3 sequences, over 55% of them detected once, and about 9.2% sits in the top ten. RNA was extracted from bulk tissue without any cell sorting. Source material: lung tumor tissue. The V and J genes are TRBV24-1 and TRBJ2-1, with a tentative D call TRBD1 (5 bases). This clonotype was obtained from a woman between 40 and 50 years old with non-small cell lung cancer. The CDR3 region is CATSGTGNYNEQLGNKQFF. CDR3 bases: TGTGCCACCAGTGGAACAGGAAACTACAATGAGCAGTTAGGGAATAAGCAGTTCTTC.